The rows below give T cell receptor beta chains drawn from one sample of a study of cytomegalovirus exposure and HLA in healthy donors. Sequencing was performed with immunoSEQ multiplex PCR; in TCRdb, only in-frame clones are kept and a portion is missing. The sample records some 180,000 clones, approximately 73% being singletons. The sample was PBMCs. Source of these receptors: a woman aged 25 to 39 in good health and CMV-seropositive. Each CDR3 is given with its conserved first and last residue. D genes are given only for firm matches. Size is omitted from some rows. Given values are once, few, many or a class for expanded clones.

j_gene: TRBJ1-2
d_gene: .
abundance: .
v_gene: TRBV14
CDR3aa: CASSSTVNYGYTF
CDR3nt: TGTGCCAGCAGCTCGACAGTCAACTATGGCTACACCTTC

j_gene: TRBJ2-5
d_gene: TRBD1
abundance: .
v_gene: TRBV4-1
CDR3aa: CASSPRTGGKETQYF
CDR3nt: TGCGCCAGCAGCCCTCGGACAGGGGGCAAAGAGACCCAGTACTTC

j_gene: TRBJ1-5
d_gene: .
abundance: .
v_gene: TRBV4-3
CDR3aa: CASSQEGHNQPQHF
CDR3nt: TGCGCCAGCAGCCAAGAGGGACACAATCAGCCCCAGCATTTT

j_gene: TRBJ2-3
d_gene: .
abundance: few
v_gene: TRBV9
CDR3aa: CASSPSGSLDTQYF
CDR3nt: TGTGCCAGCAGCCCCTCGGGGTCCTTAGATACGCAGTATTTT

j_gene: TRBJ1-1
d_gene: TRBD1
abundance: .
v_gene: TRBV5-1
CDR3aa: CASSLDGTGGETEAFF
CDR3nt: TGCGCCAGCAGCTTGGACGGGACAGGAGGGGAGACTGAAGCTTTCTTT

j_gene: TRBJ2-5
d_gene: TRBD2
abundance: .
v_gene: TRBV10-3
CDR3aa: CAISESRAGGVYFQYF
CDR3nt: TGTGCCATCAGTGAGTCGCGAGCGGGGGGCGTCTATTTCCAGTACTTC

j_gene: TRBJ2-1
d_gene: TRBD2
abundance: .
v_gene: TRBV28
CDR3aa: CASSLGTSGGRYNEQFF
CDR3nt: TGTGCCAGCAGTTTAGGGACTAGCGGGGGGCGGTACAATGAGCAGTTCTTC

j_gene: TRBJ2-5
d_gene: .
abundance: .
v_gene: TRBV6-1
CDR3aa: CAGAYGGRETQYF
CDR3nt: TGTGCCGGCGCGTACGGAGGTCGAGAGACCCAGTACTTC

j_gene: TRBJ2-7
d_gene: .
abundance: once
v_gene: TRBV7-9
CDR3aa: CSSSLEGREQYF
CDR3nt: TGTTCCAGCAGCTTAGAGGGGCGCGAGCAGTACTTC

j_gene: TRBJ2-1
d_gene: TRBD2
abundance: .
v_gene: TRBV10-2
CDR3aa: CASKGGLAGDRNEQFF
CDR3nt: TGCGCCAGCAAAGGGGGTCTAGCGGGGGACCGAAATGAGCAGTTCTTC

j_gene: TRBJ2-7
d_gene: TRBD2
abundance: .
v_gene: TRBV7-8
CDR3aa: CASSPTILVGGIYF
CDR3nt: TGTGCCAGCAGCCCGACCATTTTAGTGGGGGGGATTTACTTC

j_gene: TRBJ1-4
d_gene: .
abundance: .
v_gene: TRBV7-9
CDR3aa: CASSPRQSEKLFF
CDR3nt: TGTGCCAGCAGCCCCCGACAAAGTGAAAAACTGTTTTTT

j_gene: TRBJ1-2
d_gene: .
abundance: .
v_gene: TRBV2
CDR3aa: CASSEDGQKDYGYTF
CDR3nt: TGTGCCAGCAGTGAAGATGGGCAAAAAGACTATGGCTACACCTTC

j_gene: TRBJ2-1
d_gene: .
abundance: .
v_gene: TRBV7-9
CDR3aa: CASSPAASLEQFF
CDR3nt: TGTGCCAGCAGCCCCGCGGCCTCTCTCGAGCAGTTCTTC

j_gene: TRBJ2-5
d_gene: TRBD1
abundance: .
v_gene: TRBV7-8
CDR3aa: CASSTPDRWETQYF
CDR3nt: TGTGCCAGCAGCACCCCGGACAGGTGGGAGACCCAGTACTTC

j_gene: TRBJ1-5
d_gene: TRBD1
abundance: .
v_gene: TRBV2
CDR3aa: CASSERTGLTGNQPQHF
CDR3nt: TGTGCCAGCAGTGAAAGGACAGGGCTAACGGGCAATCAGCCCCAGCATTTT

j_gene: TRBJ2-3
d_gene: .
abundance: .
v_gene: TRBV30
CDR3aa: CAWSGNSGITDTQYF
CDR3nt: TGTGCCTGGAGTGGGAATAGCGGCATCACAGATACGCAGTATTTT

j_gene: TRBJ2-7
d_gene: TRBD1
abundance: few
v_gene: TRBV27
CDR3aa: CASSPGQGYEQYF
CDR3nt: TGTGCCAGCAGTCCGGGACAGGGCTACGAGCAGTACTTC

j_gene: TRBJ2-7
d_gene: .
abundance: once
v_gene: TRBV6-4
CDR3aa: CASSDSVKGEQYF
CDR3nt: TGTGCCAGCAGTGACTCGGTGAAGGGGGAGCAGTACTTC

j_gene: TRBJ2-6
d_gene: .
abundance: .
v_gene: TRBV5-1
CDR3aa: CASSLYPMSNVLTF
CDR3nt: TGCGCCAGCAGCTTGTATCCTATGTCCAACGTCCTGACTTTC

j_gene: TRBJ2-2
d_gene: TRBD1
abundance: .
v_gene: TRBV27
CDR3aa: CASKRQGATGELFF
CDR3nt: TGTGCCAGCAAACGGCAGGGGGCGACCGGGGAGCTGTTTTTT

j_gene: TRBJ2-7
d_gene: TRBD2
abundance: .
v_gene: TRBV5-1
CDR3aa: CASSLAGGGGNEQYF
CDR3nt: TGCGCCAGCAGCTTGGCCGGCGGGGGAGGCAACGAGCAGTACTTC

j_gene: TRBJ2-7
d_gene: TRBD2
abundance: few
v_gene: TRBV4-3
CDR3aa: CASSQDLKLAGGPHEQYF
CDR3nt: TGCGCCAGCAGCCAAGATCTTAAACTAGCGGGGGGGCCCCACGAGCAGTACTTC

j_gene: TRBJ2-2
d_gene: .
abundance: .
v_gene: TRBV28
CDR3aa: CASTVTGELFF
CDR3nt: TGTGCCAGCACAGTGACCGGGGAGCTGTTTTTT

j_gene: TRBJ2-2
d_gene: TRBD2
abundance: .
v_gene: TRBV2
CDR3aa: CASSRTSVGRGELFF
CDR3nt: TGTGCCAGCAGTCGGACTAGCGTGGGGCGCGGGGAGCTGTTTTTT